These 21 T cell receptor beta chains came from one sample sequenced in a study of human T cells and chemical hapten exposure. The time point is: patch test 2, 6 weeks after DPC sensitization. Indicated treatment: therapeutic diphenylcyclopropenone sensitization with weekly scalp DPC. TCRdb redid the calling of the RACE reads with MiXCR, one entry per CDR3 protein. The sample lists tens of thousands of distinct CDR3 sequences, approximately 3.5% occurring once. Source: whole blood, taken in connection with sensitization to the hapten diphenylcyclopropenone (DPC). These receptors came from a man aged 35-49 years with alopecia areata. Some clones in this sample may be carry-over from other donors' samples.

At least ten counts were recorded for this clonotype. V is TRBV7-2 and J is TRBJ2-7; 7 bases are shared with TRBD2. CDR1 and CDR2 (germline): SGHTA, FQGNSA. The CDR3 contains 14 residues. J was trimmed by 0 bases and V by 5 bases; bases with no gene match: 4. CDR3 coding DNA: TGTGCCAGCAGCCTACTAGCGAACTCCTACGAGCAGTACTTC. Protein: CASSLLANSYEQYF.

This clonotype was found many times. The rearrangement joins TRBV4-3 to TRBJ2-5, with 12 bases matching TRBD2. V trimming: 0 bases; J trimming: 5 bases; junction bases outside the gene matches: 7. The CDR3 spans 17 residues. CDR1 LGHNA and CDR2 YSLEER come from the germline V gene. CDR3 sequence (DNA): TGCGCCAGCAGCCAAGACCCTAGCGGGAGGGCCGATGAGACCCAGTACTTC. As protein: CASSQDPSGRADETQYF.

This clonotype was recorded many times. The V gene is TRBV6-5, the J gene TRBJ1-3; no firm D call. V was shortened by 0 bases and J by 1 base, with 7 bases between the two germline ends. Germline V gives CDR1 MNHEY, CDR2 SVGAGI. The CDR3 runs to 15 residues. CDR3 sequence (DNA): TGTGCCAGCAGTTACTCCCAGGATTCTGGAAACACCATATATTTT. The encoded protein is CASSYSQDSGNTIYF.

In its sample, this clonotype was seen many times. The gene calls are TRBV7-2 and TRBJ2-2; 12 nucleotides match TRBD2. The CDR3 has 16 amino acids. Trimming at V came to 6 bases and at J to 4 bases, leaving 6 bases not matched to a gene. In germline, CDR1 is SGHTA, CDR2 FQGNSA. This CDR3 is CASRSSGRALTGELFF. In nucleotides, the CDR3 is TGTGCCAGCAGGTCTAGCGGGAGGGCCCTCACCGGGGAGCTGTTTTTT.

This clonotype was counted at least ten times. The CDR3 DNA sequence: TGTGCCAGCAGTTACTCATCCGGGACAGGGAGCTCCTACAATGAGCAGTTCTTC. Translating gives CASSYSSGTGSSYNEQFF. The V call is TRBV6-5, the J call TRBJ2-1, with 9 bases aligning to TRBD1. The CDR3 has 18 residues. J was trimmed by 0 bases and V by 0 bases; bases with no gene match: 6. Germline CDR1 and CDR2: MNHEY and SVGAGI.

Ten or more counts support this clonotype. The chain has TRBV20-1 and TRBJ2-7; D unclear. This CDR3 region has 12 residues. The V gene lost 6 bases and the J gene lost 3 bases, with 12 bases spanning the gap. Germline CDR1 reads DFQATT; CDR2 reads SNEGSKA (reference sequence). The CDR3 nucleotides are TGCAGTGCAGTCTCCGACGGCTACGAGCAGTACTTC. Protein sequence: CSAVSDGYEQYF.

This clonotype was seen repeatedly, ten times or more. CDR3 sequence (DNA): TGTGCCAGCAGTCCGGGGGAGGGAAAACTGTTTTTT. Residues: CASSPGEGKLFF. The chain is built from TRBV6-5 and TRBJ1-4; weak D call: TRBD1 (5 bases). The V gene lost 5 bases and the J gene lost 10 bases, with 11 bases spanning the gap. Per the germline V gene, CDR1 is MNHEY and CDR2 is SVGAGI. This CDR3 is built from 12 residues.

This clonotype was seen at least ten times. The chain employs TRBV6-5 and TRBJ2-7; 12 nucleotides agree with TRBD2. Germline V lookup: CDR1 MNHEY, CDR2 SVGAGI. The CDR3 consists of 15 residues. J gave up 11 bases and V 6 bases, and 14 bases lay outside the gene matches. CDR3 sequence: CASRRRTSGTPTEYF. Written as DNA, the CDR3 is TGTGCCAGCAGACGAAGGACTAGCGGGACTCCAACGGAGTACTTC.

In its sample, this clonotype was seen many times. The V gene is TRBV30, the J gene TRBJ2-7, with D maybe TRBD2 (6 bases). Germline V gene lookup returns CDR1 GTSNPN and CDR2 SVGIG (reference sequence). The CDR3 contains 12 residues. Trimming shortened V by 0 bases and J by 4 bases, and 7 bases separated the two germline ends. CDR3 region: CAWSVGGYEQYF. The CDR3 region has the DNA TGTGCCTGGAGTGTAGGAGGGTACGAGCAGTACTTC.

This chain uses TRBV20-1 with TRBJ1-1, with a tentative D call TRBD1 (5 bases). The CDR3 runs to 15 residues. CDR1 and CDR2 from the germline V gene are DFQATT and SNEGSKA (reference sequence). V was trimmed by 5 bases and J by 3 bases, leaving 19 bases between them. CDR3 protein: CSASPRTGRDTEAFF. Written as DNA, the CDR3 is TGCAGTGCTTCTCCTCGGACGGGGCGGGACACTGAAGCTTTCTTT.

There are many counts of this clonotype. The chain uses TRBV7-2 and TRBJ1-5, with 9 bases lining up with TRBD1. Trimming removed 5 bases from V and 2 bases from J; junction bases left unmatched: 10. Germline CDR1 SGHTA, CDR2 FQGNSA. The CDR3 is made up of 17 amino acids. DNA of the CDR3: TGTGCCAGCAGCCTACCCTTGGACAGGGGTGGCAATCAGCCCCAGCATTTT. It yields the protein CASSLPLDRGGNQPQHF.

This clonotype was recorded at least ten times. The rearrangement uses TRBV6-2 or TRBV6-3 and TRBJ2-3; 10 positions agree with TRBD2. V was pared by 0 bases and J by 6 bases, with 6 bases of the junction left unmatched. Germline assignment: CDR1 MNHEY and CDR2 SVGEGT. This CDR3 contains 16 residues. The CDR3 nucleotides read TGTGCCAGCAGTTACTCGGAGCGGGAGGGCCCGGATACGCAGTATTTT. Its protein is CASSYSEREGPDTQYF.

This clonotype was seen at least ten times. CDR3 sequence (DNA): TGTGCCAGCAGTGGAATAGGGTCCGGCACAGATACGCAGTATTTT. Amino acids: CASSGIGSGTDTQYF. The chain combines TRBV6-1 with TRBJ2-3; D remains ambiguous. V was trimmed by 4 bases and J by 1 base, leaving 12 bases between them. CDR1 is MNHNS, CDR2 SASEGT, per germline. This CDR3 spans 15 amino acids.

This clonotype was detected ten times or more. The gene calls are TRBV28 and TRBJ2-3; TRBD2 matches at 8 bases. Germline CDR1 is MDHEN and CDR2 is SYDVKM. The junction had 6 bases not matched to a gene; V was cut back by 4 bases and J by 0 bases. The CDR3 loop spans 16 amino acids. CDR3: CASSSPRGGSTDTQYF. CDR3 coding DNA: TGTGCCAGCAGTTCCCCCCGGGGGGGGAGCACAGATACGCAGTATTTT.

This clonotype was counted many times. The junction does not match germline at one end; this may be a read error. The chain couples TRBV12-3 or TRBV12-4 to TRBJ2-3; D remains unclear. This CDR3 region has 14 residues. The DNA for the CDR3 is TGTGCCAGCAGATTAGGTGCTAAATCAGATACGCAGTATTTT. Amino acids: CASRLGAKSDTQYF.

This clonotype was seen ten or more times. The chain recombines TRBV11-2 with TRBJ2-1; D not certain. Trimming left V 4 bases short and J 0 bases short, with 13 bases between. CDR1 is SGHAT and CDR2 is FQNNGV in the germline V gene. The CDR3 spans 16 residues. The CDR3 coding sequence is TGTGCCAGCAGCTACCAACCGGGTAGCTCCTACAATGAGCAGTTCTTC. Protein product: CASSYQPGSSYNEQFF.

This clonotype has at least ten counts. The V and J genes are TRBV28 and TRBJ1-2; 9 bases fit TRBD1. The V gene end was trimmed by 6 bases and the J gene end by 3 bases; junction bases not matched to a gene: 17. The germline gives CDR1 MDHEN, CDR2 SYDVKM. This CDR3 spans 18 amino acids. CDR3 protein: CASSLPGIQGAFDYGYTF. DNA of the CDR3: TGTGCCAGCAGCCTACCCGGGATACAGGGGGCGTTTGACTATGGCTACACCTTC.

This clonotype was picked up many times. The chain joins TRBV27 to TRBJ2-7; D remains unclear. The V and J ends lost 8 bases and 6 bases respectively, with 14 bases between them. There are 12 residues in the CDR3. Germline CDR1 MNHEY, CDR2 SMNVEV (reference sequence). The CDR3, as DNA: TGTGCCAGCGGTAGAGGTTTGCCCGAGCAGTACTTC. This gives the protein CASGRGLPEQYF.

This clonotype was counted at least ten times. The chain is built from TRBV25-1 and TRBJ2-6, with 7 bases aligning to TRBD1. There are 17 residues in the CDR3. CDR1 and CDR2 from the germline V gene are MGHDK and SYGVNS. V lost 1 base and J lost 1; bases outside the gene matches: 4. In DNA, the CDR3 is TGTGCCAGCAGTGAATGGGCGACAGGGTCTGGGGCCAACGTCCTGACTTTC. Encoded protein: CASSEWATGSGANVLTF.

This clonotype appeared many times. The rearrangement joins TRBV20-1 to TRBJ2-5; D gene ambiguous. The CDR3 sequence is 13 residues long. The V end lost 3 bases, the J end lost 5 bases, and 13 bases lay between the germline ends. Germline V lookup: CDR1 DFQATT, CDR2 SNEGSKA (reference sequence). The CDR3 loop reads CSARSHTMETQYF. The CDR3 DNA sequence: TGCAGTGCTAGGAGTCACACAATGGAGACCCAGTACTTC.

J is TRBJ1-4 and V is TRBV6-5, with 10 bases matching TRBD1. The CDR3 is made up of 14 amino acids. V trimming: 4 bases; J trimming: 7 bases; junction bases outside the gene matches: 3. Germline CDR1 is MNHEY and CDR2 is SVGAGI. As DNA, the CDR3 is TGTGCCAGCAGTTTGGGACAGGGGATTGAAAAACTGTTTTTT. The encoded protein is CASSLGQGIEKLFF.